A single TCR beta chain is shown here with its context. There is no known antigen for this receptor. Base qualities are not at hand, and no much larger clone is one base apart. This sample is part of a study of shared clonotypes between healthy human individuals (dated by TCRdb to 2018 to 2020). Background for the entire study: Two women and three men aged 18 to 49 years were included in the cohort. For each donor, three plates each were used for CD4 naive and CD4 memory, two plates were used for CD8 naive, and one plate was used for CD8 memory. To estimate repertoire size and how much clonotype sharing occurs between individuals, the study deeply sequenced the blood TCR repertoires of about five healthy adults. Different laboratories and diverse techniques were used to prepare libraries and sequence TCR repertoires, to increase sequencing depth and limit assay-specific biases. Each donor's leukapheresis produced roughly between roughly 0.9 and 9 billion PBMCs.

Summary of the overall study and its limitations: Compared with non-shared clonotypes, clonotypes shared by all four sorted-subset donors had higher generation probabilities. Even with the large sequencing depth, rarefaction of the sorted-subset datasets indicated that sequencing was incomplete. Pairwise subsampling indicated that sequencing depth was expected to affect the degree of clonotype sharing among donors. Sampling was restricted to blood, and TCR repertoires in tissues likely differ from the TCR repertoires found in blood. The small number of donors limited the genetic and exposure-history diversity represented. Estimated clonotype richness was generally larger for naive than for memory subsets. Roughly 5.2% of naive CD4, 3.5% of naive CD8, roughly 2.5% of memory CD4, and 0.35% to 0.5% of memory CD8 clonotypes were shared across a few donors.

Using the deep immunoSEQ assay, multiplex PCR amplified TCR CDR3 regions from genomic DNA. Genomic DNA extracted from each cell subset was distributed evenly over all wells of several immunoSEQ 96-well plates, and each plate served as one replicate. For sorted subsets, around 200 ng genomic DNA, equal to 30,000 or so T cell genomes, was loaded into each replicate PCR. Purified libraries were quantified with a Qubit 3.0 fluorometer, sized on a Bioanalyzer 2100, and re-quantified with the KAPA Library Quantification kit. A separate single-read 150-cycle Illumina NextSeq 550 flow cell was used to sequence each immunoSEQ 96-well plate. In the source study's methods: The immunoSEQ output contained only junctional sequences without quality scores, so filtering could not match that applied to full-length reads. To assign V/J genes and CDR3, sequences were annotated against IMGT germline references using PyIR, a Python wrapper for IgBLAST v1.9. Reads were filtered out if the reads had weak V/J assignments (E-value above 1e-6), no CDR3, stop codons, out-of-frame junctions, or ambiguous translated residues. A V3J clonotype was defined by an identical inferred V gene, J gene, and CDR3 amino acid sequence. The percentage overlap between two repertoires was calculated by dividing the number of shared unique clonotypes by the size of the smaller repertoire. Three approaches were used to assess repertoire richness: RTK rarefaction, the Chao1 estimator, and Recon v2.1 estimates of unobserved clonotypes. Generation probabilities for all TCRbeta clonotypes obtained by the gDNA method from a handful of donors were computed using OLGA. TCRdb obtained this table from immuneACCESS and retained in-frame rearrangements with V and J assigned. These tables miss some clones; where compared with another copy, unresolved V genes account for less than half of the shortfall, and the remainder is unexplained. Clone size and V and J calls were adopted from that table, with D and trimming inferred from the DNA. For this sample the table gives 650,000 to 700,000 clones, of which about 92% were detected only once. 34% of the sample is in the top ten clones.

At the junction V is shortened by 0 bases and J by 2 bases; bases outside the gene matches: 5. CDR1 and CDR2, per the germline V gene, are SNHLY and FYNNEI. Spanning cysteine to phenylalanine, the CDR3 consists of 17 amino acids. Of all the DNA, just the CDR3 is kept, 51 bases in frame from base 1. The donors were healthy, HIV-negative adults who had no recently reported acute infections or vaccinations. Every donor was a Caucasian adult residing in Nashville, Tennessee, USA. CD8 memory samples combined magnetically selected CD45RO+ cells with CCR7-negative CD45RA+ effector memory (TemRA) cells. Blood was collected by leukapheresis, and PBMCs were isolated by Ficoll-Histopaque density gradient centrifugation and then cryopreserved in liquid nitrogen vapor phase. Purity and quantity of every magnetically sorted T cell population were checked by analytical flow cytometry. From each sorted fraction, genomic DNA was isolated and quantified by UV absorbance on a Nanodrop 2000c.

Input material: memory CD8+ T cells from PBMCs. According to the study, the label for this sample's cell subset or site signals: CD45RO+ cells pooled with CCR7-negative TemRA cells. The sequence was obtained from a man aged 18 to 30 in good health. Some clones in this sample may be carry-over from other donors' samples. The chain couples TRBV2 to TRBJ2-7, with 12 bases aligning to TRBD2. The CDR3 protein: CASSEAGTSGLAYEQYF. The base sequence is TGTGCCAGCAGTGAAGCGGGGACTAGCGGGCTAGCCTACGAGCAGTACTTC.